One sample yielded the 4 T cell receptor beta chains listed below, sequenced in a study of early T cells in non-severe SARS-CoV-2 infection. TCRdb independently ran MiXCR on the 5' RACE reads; one entry per CDR3 protein. The sample yields roughly 56,000 distinct CDR3 sequences, roughly 13% seen once. Sequencing input: whole blood. Source of these receptors: an adult who was a healthcare worker with PCR-confirmed SARS-CoV-2 infection or an uninfected control (not recorded which).

There are many counts of this clonotype. The rearrangement links TRBV30 to TRBJ1-1; D gene unclear. The CDR3 extends over 13 amino acids. Trimming removed 0 bases at V and 6 bases at J, with 11 bases between. Germline V CDR1 and CDR2: GTSNPN, SVGIG (reference sequence). This CDR3 is CAWSVLTASEAFF. Here the CDR3 DNA reads TGTGCCTGGAGTGTACTAACGGCCTCTGAAGCTTTCTTT.

This clonotype was counted at least ten times. The rearrangement joins TRBV7-8 to TRBJ1-1, with D possibly TRBD1 on 5 matching bases. The CDR3 runs to 16 residues. Trimming pared 4 bases from V and 3 bases from J, leaving 18 bases between. Germline V gene sequence: CDR1 SGHVS, CDR2 FQNEAQ. DNA of the CDR3: TGTGCCAGCAGCTCGAGTCGGGACCTTAGGGACACTGAAGCTTTCTTT. Its protein product is CASSSSRDLRDTEAFF.

Worth noting for this clonotype: A read error may account for a junction end that differs from germline. The rearrangement links TRBV20-1 to TRBJ2-1; D is undetermined. Germline V gene sequence: CDR1 DFQATT, CDR2 SNEGSKA (reference sequence). The CDR3 contains 11 residues. The CDR3 sequence is CSARVGNEQFF. The CDR3 nucleotides are TGCAGTGCCAGAGTGGGCAATGAGCAGTTCTTC.

The rearrangement links TRBV6-2 or TRBV6-3 to TRBJ2-7, with 11 bases lining up with TRBD1. The CDR3 runs 19 residues. Germline CDR1 reads MNHEY; CDR2 reads SVGEGT. V shed 2 bases, J shed 2 bases, and the junction held 14 bases outside the gene matches. The CDR3 here is CASSYPDRGRKSQAYEQYF. In DNA, the CDR3 is TGTGCCAGCAGTTACCCGGACAGGGGGCGGAAATCACAAGCCTACGAGCAGTACTTC.